This T cell receptor beta chain was observed in a study of blood T cell repertoires in COVID-19. Overall study: Sources were T cells, B-cell-depleted T cells, or PBMCs; the material itself was cDNA or gDNA.

Trimming took 4 bases from V and 2 from J, leaving 3 bases between them. The CDR3 runs 13 residues. TCRdb's table, derived via immunoSEQ multiplex PCR, lists solely in-frame clones and lacks some. This sample carries 95,000 to 150,000 clones, 75% to 85% of them seen once, and the ten largest clones take roughly 4%. The sequenced material came from peripheral blood. The chain recombines TRBV12-3 or TRBV12-4 with TRBJ2-6; D unresolved. The receptor was isolated from a woman aged 50 to 65 with acute or convalescent COVID-19. CDR3 amino acids: CASSSAGANVLTF. The CDR3, as DNA: TGTGCCAGCAGTTCGGCTGGGGCCAACGTCCTGACTTTC.